A selection of T cell receptor beta chains follows, all from one sample in a study of post-analysis software for immune sequencing data. TCRdb redid the calling of the PCR reads with MiXCR, one entry per CDR3 protein. In the table there are some 890,000 distinct CDR3 sequences, about 50% of which are singletons. Sample: blood. The receptors were sampled from a girl aged 5-17 years with multiple sclerosis. The CDR3 runs from the conserved cysteine through the conserved F or W. Fields, in order: clone size, J gene, V gene, D gene, CDR3 protein, CDR3 DNA. The D gene is left open where the match is weak. Clone size is stated in some rows and not others, as once, few, many or a class when expanded.

- TRBJ2-4 TRBV20-1 - CRAREDGRENIQYF TGCAGGGCTCGAGAGGATGGGCGGGAAAACATTCAGTACTTC
- TRBJ2-7 TRBV27 TRBD1 CASSLDRGRDEQYF TGTGCCAGCAGCCTGGACAGGGGGCGCGACGAGCAGTACTTC
- TRBJ1-2 TRBV12-3/TRBV12-4 - CASSLFWGARYGYTF TGTGCCAGCAGTTTATTTTGGGGGGCGAGATATGGCTACACCTTC
few TRBJ2-1 TRBV20-1 TRBD2 CSAMDYSGRSSYNEQFF TGCAGTGCTATGGATTATAGCGGGAGGAGCTCCTACAATGAGCAGTTCTTC
few TRBJ2-7 TRBV25-1 - CASSGLANYNEQYF TGTGCCAGCAGTGGCCTAGCCAACTACAATGAGCAGTACTTC
- TRBJ1-2 TRBV30 TRBD1 CACEGRGTDYGYTF TGTGCCTGCGAAGGACGGGGGACAGACTATGGCTACACCTTC
few TRBJ2-3 TRBV7-2 - CASSLGPYNTQYF TGTGCCAGCAGCTTAGGCCCTTATAATACGCAGTATTTT
- TRBJ2-7 TRBV7-2 TRBD2 CASSLTSGGAYEQYF TGTGCCAGCAGCTTAACTAGCGGGGGGGCTTACGAGCAGTACTTC
- TRBJ2-1 TRBV6-2/TRBV6-3 TRBD2 CASRPSSGKEFYGQFF TGTGCCAGCAGGCCCTCTAGCGGGAAGGAATTTTATGGGCAGTTCTTC
- TRBJ2-3 TRBV12-5 - CASGLGPARTQYF TGTGCTAGTGGTCTTGGACCGGCTCGTACGCAGTATTTT
few TRBJ2-1 TRBV29-1 TRBD2 CSVWQGGRASNEQFF TGCAGCGTTTGGCAGGGCGGGAGGGCTAGCAATGAGCAGTTCTTC
- TRBJ2-5 TRBV9 TRBD2 CASSVLAGGQETQYF TGTGCCAGCAGCGTACTAGCGGGAGGACAAGAGACCCAGTACTTC
few TRBJ2-3 TRBV7-3 - CASSERGGPETDTQYF TGTGCCAGCAGCGAGAGAGGAGGCCCGGAGACAGATACGCAGTATTTT
- TRBJ2-3 TRBV29-1 TRBD1 CSVLNRGRTDTQYF TGCAGCGTTTTGAACAGGGGGCGCACAGATACGCAGTATTTT
- TRBJ2-3 TRBV4-2 TRBD2 CASSPGLAGITDTQYF TGTGCCAGCAGCCCGGGACTAGCGGGGATCACAGATACGCAGTATTTT